This T cell receptor beta chain was documented in a study of shared clonotypes between healthy human individuals. Turning to the study itself: The plates for each donor numbered three CD4 naive, three CD4 memory, two CD8 naive and one CD8 memory.

The table came from immunoSEQ multiplex PCR; TCRdb's copy has only in-frame clones and leaves some out. There are around 1.4 million clones in the sample; approximately 98.5% occur only once, and approximately 0.4% lies in the top ten. Those who donated were healthy HIV-negative adults, with no recent acute infections or vaccinations reported. The CDR3 spans 13 residues. V dropped 5 bases and J dropped 6 bases, with 13 bases sitting between them. Per germline, CDR1 MDHEN and CDR2 SYDVKM. Sequencing used naive CD4+ T cells sorted from blood. Subset reported: CD45RA+ positively selected. This receptor was obtained from a man aged 30-40 years in good health. The J gene is TRBJ1-2, the V gene TRBV28; D call uncertain. CDR3 residues: CASSIPSTHGYTF. CDR3 DNA: TGTGCCAGCAGTATACCCTCGACCCATGGCTACACCTTC.